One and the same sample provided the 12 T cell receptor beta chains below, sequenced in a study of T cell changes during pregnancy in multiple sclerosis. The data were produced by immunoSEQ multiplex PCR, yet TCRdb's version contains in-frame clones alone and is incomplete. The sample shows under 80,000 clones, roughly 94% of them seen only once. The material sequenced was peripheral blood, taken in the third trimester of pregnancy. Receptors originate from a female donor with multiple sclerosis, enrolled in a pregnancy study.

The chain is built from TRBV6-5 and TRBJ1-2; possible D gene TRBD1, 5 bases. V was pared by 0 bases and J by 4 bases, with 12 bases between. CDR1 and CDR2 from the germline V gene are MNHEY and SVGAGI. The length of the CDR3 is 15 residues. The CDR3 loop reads CASSYSGTAVYGYTF. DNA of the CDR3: TGTGCCAGCAGTTACTCAGGGACTGCTGTCTATGGCTACACCTTC.

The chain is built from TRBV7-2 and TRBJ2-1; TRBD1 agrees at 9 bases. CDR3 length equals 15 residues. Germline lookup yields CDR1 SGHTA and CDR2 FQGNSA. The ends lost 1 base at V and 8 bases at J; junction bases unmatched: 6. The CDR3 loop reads CASSLETGGFHEQFF. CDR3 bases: TGTGCCAGCAGCTTAGAGACAGGGGGATTCCATGAGCAGTTCTTC. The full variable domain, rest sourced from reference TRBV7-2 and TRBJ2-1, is GAGVSQSPSNKVTEKGKDVELRCDPISGHTALYWYRQSLGQGLEFLIYFQGNSAPDKSGLPSDRFSAERTGGSVSTLTIQRTQQEDSAVYLCASSLETGGFHEQFFGPGTRLTVL.

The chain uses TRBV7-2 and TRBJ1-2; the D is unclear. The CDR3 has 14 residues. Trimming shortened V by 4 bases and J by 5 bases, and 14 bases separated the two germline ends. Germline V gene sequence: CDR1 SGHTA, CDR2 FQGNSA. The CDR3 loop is CASSSLMNWYGYTF. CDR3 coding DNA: TGTGCCAGCAGCTCCCTCATGAACTGGTATGGCTACACCTTC.

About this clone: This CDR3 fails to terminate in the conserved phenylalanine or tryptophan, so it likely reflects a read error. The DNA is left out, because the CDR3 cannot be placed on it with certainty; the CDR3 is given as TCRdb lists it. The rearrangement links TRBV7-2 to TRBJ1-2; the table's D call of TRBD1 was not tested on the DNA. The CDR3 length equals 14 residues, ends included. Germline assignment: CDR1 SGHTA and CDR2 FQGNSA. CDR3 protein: CASSLDKAYSMATL.

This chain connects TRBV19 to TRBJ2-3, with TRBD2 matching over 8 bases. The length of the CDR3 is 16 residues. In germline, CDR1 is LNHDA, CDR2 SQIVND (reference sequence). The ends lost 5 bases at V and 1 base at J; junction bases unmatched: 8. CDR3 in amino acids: CASSLGPRGGTDTQYF. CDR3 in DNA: TGTGCCAGTAGTCTGGGCCCGCGGGGGGGCACAGATACGCAGTATTTT.

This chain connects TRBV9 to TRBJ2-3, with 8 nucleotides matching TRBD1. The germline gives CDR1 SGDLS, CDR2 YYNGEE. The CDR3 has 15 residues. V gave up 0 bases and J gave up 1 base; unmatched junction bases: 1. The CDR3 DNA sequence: TGTGCCAGCAGCGTAGAGGACAGGGGCACAGATACGCAGTATTTT. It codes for CASSVEDRGTDTQYF.

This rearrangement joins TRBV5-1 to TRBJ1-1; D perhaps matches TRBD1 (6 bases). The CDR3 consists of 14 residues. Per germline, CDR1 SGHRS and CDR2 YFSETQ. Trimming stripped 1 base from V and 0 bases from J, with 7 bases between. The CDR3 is CASSLTGMNTEAFF. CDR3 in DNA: TGCGCCAGCAGCTTGACAGGGATGAACACTGAAGCTTTCTTT.

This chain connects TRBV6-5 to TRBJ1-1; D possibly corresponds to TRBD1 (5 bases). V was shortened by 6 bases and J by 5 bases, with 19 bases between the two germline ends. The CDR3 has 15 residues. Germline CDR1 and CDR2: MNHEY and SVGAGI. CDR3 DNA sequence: TGTGCCAGCAGAGCCGAGGGGCTCGGGGGAACTGAAGCTTTCTTT. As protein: CASRAEGLGGTEAFF.

Here the CDR3 reads CASTPSTGRNTEAFF. The CDR3, as DNA: TGTGCCAGTACCCCGTCCACAGGGAGGAACACTGAAGCTTTCTTT. The rearrangement uses TRBV19 and TRBJ1-1; D perhaps matches TRBD1 (6 bases). The V gene lost 7 bases and the J gene lost 1 base, with 16 bases spanning the gap. This CDR3 is 15 amino acids long. Germline loops: CDR1 LNHDA, CDR2 SQIVND (reference sequence).

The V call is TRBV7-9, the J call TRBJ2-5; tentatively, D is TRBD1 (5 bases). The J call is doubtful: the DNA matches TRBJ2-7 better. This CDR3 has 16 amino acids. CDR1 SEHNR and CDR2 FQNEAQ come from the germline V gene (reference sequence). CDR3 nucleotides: TGTGCCAGCAGCTTAACAGCCCCAGGGATCCTCTTCGAGCAGTACTTC. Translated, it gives CASSLTAPGILFEQYF.

CDR3 in DNA: TGTGCCAGCAGCCCTTTACAGGGGCTAGGTCTTACAGATACGCAGTATTTT. It codes for CASSPLQGLGLTDTQYF. V usage is TRBV2 and J usage is TRBJ2-3; 7 bases are shared with TRBD1. The junction had 15 bases not matched to a gene; V was cut back by 6 bases and J by 3 bases. The CDR3 is made up of 17 amino acids. Germline values: CDR1 SNHLY, CDR2 FYNNEI.

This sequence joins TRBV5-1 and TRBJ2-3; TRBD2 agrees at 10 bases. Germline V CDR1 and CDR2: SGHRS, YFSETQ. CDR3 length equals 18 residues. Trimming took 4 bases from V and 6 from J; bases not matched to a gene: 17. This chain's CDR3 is CASSPPASGGPLTDTQYF. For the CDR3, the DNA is TGCGCCAGCAGCCCGCCGGCTAGCGGGGGCCCCCTCACGGATACGCAGTATTTT.